A selection of T cell receptor beta chains follows, all from one sample in a study of blood T cell repertoires in COVID-19. Profiled with immunoSEQ multiplex PCR; TCRdb holds only in-frame clones, not every one. The sample includes more than 90,000 clones, 70% to 90% of them seen just once. Sequenced material: peripheral blood. These TCRs come from a man between 65 and 85 years old who had recovered from COVID-19. CDR3s include the opening cysteine and the closing phenylalanine or tryptophan.

>15|TRBV2|TRBJ2-6
CASSSDYPGANVLTF
>11|TRBV30|TRBJ2-3
CAWGLGDTQYF
>13|TRBV10-1|TRBJ2-5
CASSGRDRETQYF
>14|TRBV5-1|TRBJ2-1
CASSPIAGPNEQFF
>16|TRBV3-1/TRBV3-2|TRBJ2-3
CASSHPLAGGSDTQYF
>14|TRBV19|TRBJ2-1
CATAGQGVSNEQFF
>15|TRBV3-1/TRBV3-2|.
CASSQDPGGTYEQYF
>15|TRBV5-6|TRBJ2-7
CASSFGDWARGEQYF
>15|TRBV5-4|TRBJ1-1
CASSLVRTQGAEAFF
>18|TRBV4-1|TRBJ2-1
CASSQVEGSGSTYNEQFF
>15|TRBV3-1/TRBV3-2|TRBJ1-2
CASSQGGQGPYGYTF
>14|TRBV2|TRBJ2-7
CASSEQGESYEQYF
>13|TRBV12-3/TRBV12-4|TRBJ2-5
CASSPGAAETQYF
>12|TRBV18|TRBJ2-7
CASSPDSYEQYF
>15|TRBV11-2|TRBJ1-1
CASRAVMGRVTEAFF
>15|TRBV18|TRBJ2-2
CASSRGTVGTGELFF
>15|TRBV5-1|TRBJ2-5
CASSLEPGDAETQYF
>18|TRBV5-1|TRBJ2-3
CASSWGTGRGGLTDTQYF
>17|TRBV4-2|TRBJ1-4
CASSQGVSQETNEKLFF
>15|TRBV29-1|TRBJ1-4
CSVGGAGTGVEKLFF
>15|TRBV2|TRBJ2-5
CATNLGTGQGETQYF
>13|TRBV12-3/TRBV12-4|TRBJ2-7
CASSSSGTREQYF
>15|TRBV7-2|TRBJ1-2
CASSSYNRGQDGYTF
>15|TRBV19|TRBJ1-5
CASWEGGATSQPQHF